Detailed here is one T cell receptor beta chain. Eight separate reactions per sample served to make cDNA. The cDNA of both the TCRalpha and TCRbeta chains was subjected to two nested PCRs of about 16 and 10 cycles. Reanalyzing the 5' RACE reads, TCRdb keeps one entry per CDR3 protein, without DNA. The sample table sets out just over 300,000 distinct CDR3 sequences. The CDR3 is 15 amino acids. Germline loops: CDR1 MNHEY, CDR2 SMNVEV (reference sequence). These data belong to a study of monozygotic twins with inflammatory bowel disease. Investigators pulled total RNA out of whole blood and did not sort T cells.

The TCR originated in a human donor with ulcerative colitis or Crohn's disease, or a healthy co-twin of an affected twin (not recorded which). Sequencing input: blood. V and J are TRBV27 and TRBJ2-1; TCRdb picks TRBD2, but there is no DNA to check that call. CDR3 protein: CASSLMREGLDEQFF.